This T cell receptor (beta chain) was retrieved from a study of blood T cell repertoires in COVID-19. Germline loops: CDR1 MNHEY, CDR2 SVGEGT. Between the trimmed V and J ends, which lost 6 bases and 0 bases, there was a span of 18 bases. The CDR3 totals 17 residues. Here immunoSEQ multiplex PCR was the method, and the copy in TCRdb shows in-frame clones only, minus some. The sample yields a few hundred thousand clones, 80% to 95% seen once. The receptor was derived from a woman between 35 and 50 years old who had been exposed to COVID-19. This sequence joins TRBV6-2 or TRBV6-3 and TRBJ2-1, with a weak D call TRBD2 (5 bases). Sequencing was carried out using PBMCs or T cells enriched from blood (not recorded which). The DNA for the CDR3 is TGTGCCAGCAGACCTAGGCAGCGGAGGAGCTCCTACAATGAGCAGTTCTTC. Amino acid sequence: CASRPRQRRSSYNEQFF.